Included here is one T cell receptor (beta chain) sequence, with context. Its antigen is currently not known. Per-base qualities were not stored, and no clone one base away is much larger. Receptor amplification or capture employed multiplex PCR. Instrument on record: Illumina HiSeq 2500. TCRbeta libraries were constructed through three rounds of nested PCR with primers (Table S4) according to protocols adapted from ARM-PCR. PCR products of 200-500 bp were gel-excised and purified with the QIAquick gel extraction kit before sequencing. Per the original workflow: Trimmomatic was used to clean the reads, FLASH merged the cleaned reads into complete CDR3 sequences, and MiTCR assigned the sequences to V(D)J germline segments. Clonal diversity was computed as the inverse Simpson's index with VDJtools. In-frame sequences without a premature stop codon were defined as productive reads. TCRdb applied fastp at Q25 and MiXCR to the public reads, then kept only in-frame beta chains. Identical CDR3 proteins give one entry, which carries the most common genes and DNA. TCRdb's processing, not the authors', yielded these V and J calls. Recorded for this sample are 100,000 to 150,000 distinct CDR3 sequences; 60% to 70% of them occurred a single time. Roughly 13% of the sample lies in the top ten.

The source of the sample is a study of tumor and adjacent non-tumor tissue in lung cancer listed by TCRdb under 2018. A note on the overall study: By cancer type, the cohort comprised 12 adenocarcinoma patients, 2 squamous cell carcinoma patients and 1 small cell lung cancer patient. The roughly 15 enrolled patients, of whom some 10 were men and 5 were women, were aged roughly 31 to 80 years and were diagnosed with TNM stage I to III disease. A total of 95 million to 150 million productive TCRbeta reads were generated by sequencing, corresponding to an average of approximately 4.3 million reads per sample. Using bulk TCRbeta repertoires from approximately 15 lung cancer patients, the study set lung tumor tissue side by side with matched distant non-tumor lung tissue. Under 35 paired specimens, one tumor and one normal lung sample per patient, were profiled by TCRbeta CDR3 sequencing.

On the study overall, not on this receptor specifically: The sequencing platform is not named in the methods, and unique molecular identifiers are not mentioned. The top 100 clones made up a significantly larger cumulative share of the repertoire in normal lung than in tumor tissue. Because peripheral blood was not sequenced, blood TCRbeta repertoires in the lung cancer patients of the study were not examined. TCR diversity (inverse Simpson) was significantly higher in tumor than in normal lung tissue (431.37 vs 166.20, P = 0.0075, Mann-Whitney U test). Only roughly 16 patients were in the cohort, and the authors stated that larger samples and more detailed clinical data are needed. TCR diversity was significantly higher in younger patients, and higher tumor TCR diversity was associated with shorter overall and disease-free survival.

RNA was isolated from bulk, unsorted tissue, and RNA quality was assessed with a NanoDrop ND-1000 and an Agilent 2100. All donors had newly diagnosed lung cancer, had not received prior chemotherapy, and were admitted for thoracic surgery in China between August and November 2014. The study excluded patients who had received radiotherapy or chemotherapy before or who had another cancer at the same time. Surgical tissue pieces of roughly 1-2.2 cm3 were preserved in RNAlater solution and stored at -80 °C until use. For CDR1 and CDR2, the germline V gene lists MNHEY and SVGAGI. The cysteine opens and the phenylalanine closes a CDR3 of 18 amino acids. Of the read, only the CDR3 DNA is kept; its 54 bases are in frame from base 1. Trimming removed 6 bases from V and 3 bases from J, leaving 24 bases between the germline ends.

The receptor was isolated from a man aged 25-45 years with non-small cell lung cancer. This sequence uses TRBV6-5 and TRBJ1-5, with the D gene not clear enough to name. Sample: lung tumor tissue. At the DNA level, the sequence is TGTGCCAGCAGACTGTCGAAGGGCGTAGGTTCAATCAATCAGCCCCAGCATTTT. Its protein is CASRLSKGVGSINQPQHF.